This T cell receptor (beta chain) is drawn from a study of T cell repertoires in cytomegalovirus infection. Study-level information: Well-studied HLA-B-restricted CMV epitopes were used in the study alongside recently identified HLA-C-restricted ones. Public TCR beta signatures marked donors with CMV infection and the matching HLA. The study, taken as a whole, reports: HLA-C-restricted CMV clonotypes gave the most frequent clonotype in two of eight donors.

TCRdb independently ran MiXCR on the reads; one entry per CDR3 protein. There are 50,000 or so distinct CDR3 sequences in the sample; roughly 19% occur only once, and roughly 50% lies in the top ten. V shed 4 bases, J shed 4 bases, and the junction held 8 bases outside the gene matches. This CDR3 contains 14 residues. Germline V gene sequence: CDR1 GTSNPN, CDR2 SVGIG (reference sequence). Turning to this clonotype: Its target is not known.

The sequenced sample was CD8+ T cells from cultured PBMCs, obtained from culture after CMV antigen stimulation. The source of this sequence is a human donor in good health (CMV status not recorded). Some clones in this sample may be carry-over from other donors' samples. The rearrangement joins TRBV30 to TRBJ2-7, with 9 bases that match TRBD1. The CDR3 coding sequence is TGTGCCTGGATCCCGACAGGGGGGGTGTACGAGCAGTACTTC. Translation: CAWIPTGGVYEQYF.